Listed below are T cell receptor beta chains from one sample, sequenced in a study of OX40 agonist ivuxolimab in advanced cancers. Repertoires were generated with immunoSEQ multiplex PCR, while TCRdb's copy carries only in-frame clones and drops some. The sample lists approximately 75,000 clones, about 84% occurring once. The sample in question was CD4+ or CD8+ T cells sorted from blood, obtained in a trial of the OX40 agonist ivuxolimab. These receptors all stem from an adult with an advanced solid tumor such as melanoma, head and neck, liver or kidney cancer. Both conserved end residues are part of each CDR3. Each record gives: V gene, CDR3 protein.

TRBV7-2	CASSPGSDRGLGYTF
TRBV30	CAWSGQVNQPQHF
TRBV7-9	CASSLLRGRETQYF
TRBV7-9	CASSPRGFTSPLHF
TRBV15	CATSNGANSPLHF
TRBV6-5	CASSHSEQSYEQYF
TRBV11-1	CASSQSAGGYGYTF
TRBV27	CASSSPRLAGWGHNEQFF
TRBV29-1	CSVVRGGEQYF
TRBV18	CASSPAFLGYGYTF
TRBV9	CASSVTWGGNTIYF
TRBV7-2	CASRATPDRLLGYTF
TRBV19	CASSIARLANTGELFF
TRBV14	CASSQGVGRIEAFF
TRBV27	CASSLTSRQGSPTWNSPLHF
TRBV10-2	CASSEGDRDYNEQFF
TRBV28	CASSFGGQRAFF
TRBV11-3	CASSRAGTSDYNEQFF
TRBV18	CASSPPGQAETQYF
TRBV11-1	CASTLSRNNEQFF
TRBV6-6	CASSRLRVSLGEQYF
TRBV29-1	CSVESGGEGYEQYF
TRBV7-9	CAAGGSSGANVLTF
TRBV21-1	CASSKFEVQLSGNEKLFF
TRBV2	CASIPPGNTEAFF
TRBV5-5	CASSLVPGGDTEAFF
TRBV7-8	CASSLWGINNSPLHF
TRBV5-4	CASSLVATGKYEQYF
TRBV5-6	CASSYGPHSGNTIYF
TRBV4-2	CASSPRGGNTIYF
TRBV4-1	CASSQRDSNTGELFF
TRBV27	CASSVFPIGTSGQETQYF
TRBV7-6	CASSLTSGSSYTGELFF
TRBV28	CASSSGTLSGNTIYF
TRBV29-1	CSGGQGQGARGEAFF
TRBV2	CASTSGDRGFYEQYF
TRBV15	CATRAKSGTGFNQPQHF
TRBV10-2	CASSSGGSLPDTQYF
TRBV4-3	CASSQDLTVNSPLHF
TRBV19	CASSRSDRGDTGELFF
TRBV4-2	CASSQEYSGYNNEQFF
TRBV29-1	CSVRQSSGNTIYF
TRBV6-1	CASSERNRSPYGYTF
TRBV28	CASRPGQSWEPQHF
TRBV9	CASSVAPGYEQYF
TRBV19	CASSMVETAKNIQYF
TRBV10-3	CAISGAGSRSLDQFF
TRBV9	CASSVLGTDQETQYF
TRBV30	CAWSNGGTYEQYF
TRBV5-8	CASSLVPSGSTGELFF
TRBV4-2	CASSRTGETNEKLFF
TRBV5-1	CASSGGYSGANVLTF
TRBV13	CASSRDTDTEAFF
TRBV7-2	CASSFRVSSGNTIYF
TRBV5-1	CASSSGLILASYEQYF
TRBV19	CASSAGTGKTDTQYF
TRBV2	CASSVQGIEHQPQHF